Below are 4 T cell receptor beta chains sequenced from a single sample in a study of cytomegalovirus exposure and HLA in healthy donors. Profiling relied on immunoSEQ multiplex PCR, and the TCRdb table lists in-frame clones only, not all of them. The sample has 100,000 to 150,000 clones, 75% to 90% seen once. The sample was PBMCs. Source of these receptors: a woman aged 18-30 years in good health and CMV-seronegative.

J is TRBJ1-4 and V is TRBV18, with 8 bases that match TRBD1. In germline, CDR1 is KGHSH, CDR2 LQKENI. The CDR3 extends over 16 amino acids. Losses at the gene ends were 9 bases for V and 2 bases for J; bases not matched to a gene: 11. The DNA of the CDR3 is TGTGCCAGTTCCGACAGGGGTATTGGGACTAATGAAAAACTGTTTTTT. Amino acid sequence: CASSDRGIGTNEKLFF.

V gene TRBV6-1 combines with J gene TRBJ1-2; the match to TRBD1 covers 7 bases. Germline V CDR1 and CDR2: MNHNS, SASEGT. Trimming took 3 bases from V and 2 from J; bases not matched to a gene: 0. This CDR3 is 13 amino acids long. The CDR3 protein is CASSEGQNYGYTF. The CDR3 region has the DNA TGTGCCAGCAGTGAGGGACAGAACTATGGCTACACCTTC.

The chain combines TRBV19 with TRBJ1-4; 7 nucleotides line up with TRBD1. The CDR3 has 15 amino acids. V gave up 5 bases and J gave up 4 bases; unmatched junction bases: 7. Germline V gene sequence: CDR1 LNHDA, CDR2 SQIVND (reference sequence). The CDR3 region is CASSLIGTVNEKLFF. The CDR3 region has the DNA TGTGCCAGTAGTCTGATCGGGACAGTTAATGAAAAACTGTTTTTT.

This clone has just one count. The chain carries TRBV5-6 and TRBJ1-4; D gene unclear. Germline V gene sequence: CDR1 SGHDT, CDR2 YYEEEE. Trimming took 2 bases from V and 4 from J, leaving 9 bases between them. The CDR3 runs to 14 residues. The CDR3 is CASSFREYNEKLFF. The CDR3, as DNA: TGTGCCAGCAGCTTCCGGGAGTATAATGAAAAACTGTTTTTT.